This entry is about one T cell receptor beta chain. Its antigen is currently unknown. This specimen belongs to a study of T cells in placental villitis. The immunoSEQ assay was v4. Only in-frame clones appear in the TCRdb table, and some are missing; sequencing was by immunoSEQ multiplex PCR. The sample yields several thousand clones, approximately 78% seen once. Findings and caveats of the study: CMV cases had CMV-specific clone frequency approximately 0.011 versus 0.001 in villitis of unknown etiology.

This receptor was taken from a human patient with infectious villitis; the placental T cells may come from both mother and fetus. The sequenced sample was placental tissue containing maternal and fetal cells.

The CDR3 region is CASSQGPAVRTEKETQYF. As DNA, the CDR3 is TGCGCCAGCAGCCAAGGCCCAGCGGTACGAACGGAAAAAGAGACCCAGTACTTC. The V call is TRBV4-3, the J call TRBJ2-5; TRBD2 might be the D (5 bases). The CDR3 loop spans 18 amino acids. V was shortened by 1 base and J by 3 bases, with 21 bases between the two germline ends. CDR1 is LGHNA and CDR2 is YSLEER in the germline V gene.